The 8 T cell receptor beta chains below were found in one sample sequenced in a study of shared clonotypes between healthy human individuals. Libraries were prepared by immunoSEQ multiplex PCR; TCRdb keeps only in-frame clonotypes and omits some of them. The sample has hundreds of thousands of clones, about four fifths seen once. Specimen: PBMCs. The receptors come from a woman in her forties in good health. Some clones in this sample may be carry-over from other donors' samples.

The CDR3 DNA reads TGCGCCAGCAGCTTGGCCAACAATGAGCAGTTCTTC. This codes for CASSLANNEQFF. The rearrangement links TRBV5-1 to TRBJ2-1; D remains ambiguous. Trimming stripped 0 bases from V and 5 bases from J, with 3 bases between. The CDR3 runs 12 residues. Per the germline V gene, CDR1 is SGHRS and CDR2 is YFSETQ. Full variable domain (missing parts from reference TRBV5-1 and TRBJ2-1): KAGVTQTPRYLIKTRGQQVTLSCSPISGHRSVSWYQQTPGQGLQFLFEYFSETQRNKGNFPGRFSGRQFSNSRSEMNVSTLELGDSALYLCASSLANNEQFFGPGTRLTVL.

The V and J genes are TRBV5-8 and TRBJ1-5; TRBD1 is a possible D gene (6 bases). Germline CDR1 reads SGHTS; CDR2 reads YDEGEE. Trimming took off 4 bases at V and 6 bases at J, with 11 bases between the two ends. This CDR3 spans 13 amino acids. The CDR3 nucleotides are TGTGCCAGCAGCCACAGGGACGCTCAGCCCCAGCATTTT. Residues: CASSHRDAQPQHF.

The DNA of the CDR3 is TGCAGCGCCGCGTCCGAATACAATGAGCAGTTCTTC. This encodes CSAASEYNEQFF. V usage is TRBV29-1 and J usage is TRBJ2-1; no clear D. V was shortened by 7 bases and J by 4 bases, with 11 bases between the two germline ends. CDR1 and CDR2 from the germline V gene are SQVTM and ANQGSEA. This CDR3 spans 12 amino acids.

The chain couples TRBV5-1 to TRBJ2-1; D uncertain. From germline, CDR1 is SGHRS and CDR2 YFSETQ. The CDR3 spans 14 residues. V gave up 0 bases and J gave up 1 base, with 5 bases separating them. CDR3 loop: CASSLVNSYNEQFF. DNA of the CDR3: TGCGCCAGCAGCTTGGTAAATTCCTACAATGAGCAGTTCTTC.

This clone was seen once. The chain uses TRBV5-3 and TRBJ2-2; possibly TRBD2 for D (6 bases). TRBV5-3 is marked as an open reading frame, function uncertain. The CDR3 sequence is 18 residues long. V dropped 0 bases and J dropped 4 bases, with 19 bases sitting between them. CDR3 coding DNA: TGTGCCAGAAGCTTGGGGTCAGGACTACCGCGGGGCACCGGGGAGCTGTTTTTT. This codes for CARSLGSGLPRGTGELFF.

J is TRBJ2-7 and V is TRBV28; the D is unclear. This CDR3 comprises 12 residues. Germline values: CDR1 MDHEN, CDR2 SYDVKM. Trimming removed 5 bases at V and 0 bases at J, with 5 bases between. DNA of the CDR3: TGTGCCAGCAGTGCCCACTCCTACGAGCAGTACTTC. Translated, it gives CASSAHSYEQYF.

CDR3 bases: TGCGCCAGCAGCCTAAGAACGGGACAGGGAGAGGATGGCTACACCTTC. This encodes CASSLRTGQGEDGYTF. The rearrangement links TRBV5-1 to TRBJ1-2, with TRBD1 matching 9 bases. The CDR3 sequence is 16 residues long. The V gene's germline CDR1 is SGHRS and CDR2 YFSETQ. The junction had 13 bases not matched to a gene; V was cut back by 4 bases and J by 6 bases.

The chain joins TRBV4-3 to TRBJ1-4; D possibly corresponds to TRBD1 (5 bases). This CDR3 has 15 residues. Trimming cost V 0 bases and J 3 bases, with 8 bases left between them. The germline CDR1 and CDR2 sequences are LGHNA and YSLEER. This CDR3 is CASSQDPGANEKLFF. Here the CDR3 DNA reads TGCGCCAGCAGCCAAGATCCGGGGGCTAATGAAAAACTGTTTTTT.